What follows is one T cell receptor beta chain and its context. The record originates from a study of cytomegalovirus exposure and HLA in healthy donors. Germline CDR1 and CDR2: SGHRS and YFSETQ. V shed 0 bases and J 7 bases; nucleotides not matched to a gene: 10. CDR3 length equals 15 residues. PCR employed 60 Vbeta and 13 Jbeta primers. Produced via immunoSEQ multiplex PCR; TCRdb's table is partial and in-frame only. In the table there are about 140,000 clones, about three quarters of which are singletons. The chain combines TRBV5-1 with TRBJ2-7; 7 nucleotides match TRBD1. This TCR was sampled from a man younger than 40 in good health and CMV-seropositive. What was sequenced was PBMCs. CDR3 DNA sequence: TGCGCCAGCAGCTTGGACAGGGGTCCAGGACGAGAGCAGTACTTC. Its protein is CASSLDRGPGREQYF.